This T cell receptor beta chain was identified in a study of metastatic and nonmetastatic thyroid tumors. Study-level background: The comparison covered peripheral blood and tumor or nodule tissue in malignant and benign thyroid patients. Study-wide findings and caveats: Malignant thyroid tumors reportedly exceeded benign nodules significantly in TCR beta diversity, with the difference appearing in blood and tumor.

V shed 3 bases and J shed 3 bases, with 18 bases lying between them. The CDR3 is made up of 16 amino acids. The germline V gene encodes CDR1 SGHAT and CDR2 FQDESV (reference sequence). Authors' processing steps: The study's classifier, a distant-metastasis tool for papillary thyroid cancer, was built using CDR3 differences across clinicopathological groups. TCRdb re-analyzed the PCR reads using MiXCR. None of the V and J calls come from the authors' own analysis; TCRdb made them. This table has some 38,000 clones, roughly 19% appearing once. Every patient underwent thyroid surgery untreated. In regard to this clone: Its antigen is unknown.

The chain uses TRBV11-1 and TRBJ2-7; D gene uncertain. Material: blood. The receptor's source is a female donor with papillary thyroid cancer or a benign thyroid nodule (not recorded which). Some clones in this sample may be carry-over from other donors' samples. CDR3 amino acids: CASSLQAERAIYEQYF. Here the CDR3 DNA reads TGTGCCAGCAGCTTGCAGGCCGAAAGGGCCATCTACGAGCAGTACTTC.